This T cell receptor (beta chain) was identified in a study of cytomegalovirus exposure and HLA in healthy donors. Study conclusions and caveats: Most TCRs appeared rarely, but some public TCRs recurred in many donors.

In regard to this clone: Its antigen is as yet unknown.

TCRdb's table, derived via immunoSEQ multiplex PCR, lists solely in-frame clones and lacks some. The sample lists 200,000 to 300,000 clones, 90% seen once, with approximately 3.1% in the top ten. Sequences were obtained from PBMCs. The TCR sequence derives from a woman in her thirties in good health and CMV-seronegative.

The CDR3 DNA sequence: TGTGCCACTATGACTAGTCATCACACCGGGGAGCTGTTTTTT. Protein product: CATMTSHHTGELFF. The chain uses TRBV19 and TRBJ2-2; a weak D match, TRBD2 (6 bases). This CDR3 is built from 14 residues. CDR1 is LNHDA, CDR2 SQIVND, per germline (reference sequence). The V end was cut by 10 bases, the J end by 3 bases, with 15 bases between.